This TCR beta chain was recovered during a study of OX40 agonist ivuxolimab in advanced cancers. Turning to the study itself: The treatment was a fully human IgG2 OX40 agonist, ivuxolimab.

The method was immunoSEQ multiplex PCR; TCRdb's version includes in-frame clones alone and lacks a portion of them. This table holds over 70,000 clones, 80% to 90% found once. CDR1 is SGHRS and CDR2 is YFSETQ in the germline V gene. The CDR3 sequence is 12 residues long. With 2 bases removed from V and 4 bases from J, the gap between germline ends came to 4 bases. The sequence derives from an adult with an advanced solid tumor such as melanoma, head and neck, liver or kidney cancer. Material: CD4+ or CD8+ T cells sorted from blood, obtained in a trial of the OX40 agonist ivuxolimab. The chain links TRBV5-1 to TRBJ1-3; D is uncertain. This CDR3 is CASSLEGNTIYF. CDR3 nucleotides: TGCGCCAGCAGCTTAGAGGGAAACACCATATATTTT.